Reported below is one TCR beta chain. Under the authors' procedure: The assay estimated nucleated cells by amplifying reference gene primers. Measured with immunoSEQ multiplex PCR; TCRdb has only the in-frame clones, and not every one. V and J calls and clone size are those listed in that table; D and trimming were worked out from the DNA. The sample has around 70,000 clones, 81% seen once. This sample was included in a study of blood T cell repertoires in COVID-19. Across the whole study: Both acute and convalescent COVID-19 samples were obtained from the United States, Italy and Spain. T cells, B-cell-depleted T cells, or PBMCs provided the cDNA or gDNA that served as material.

J gave up 0 bases and V 0 bases, and 4 bases lay outside the gene matches. Germline CDR1 is SGHRS and CDR2 is YFSETQ. The CDR3 loop spans 17 amino acids. The sequence was obtained from a woman in her 70s with acute or convalescent COVID-19. The material sequenced was peripheral blood. The chain links TRBV5-1 to TRBJ2-1, with 9 bases lining up with TRBD2. In DNA, the CDR3 is TGCGCCAGCAGCTTGGTTAGCGGGGGAAGCTCCTACAATGAGCAGTTCTTC. Translation gives CASSLVSGGSSYNEQFF.